The 15 T cell receptor beta chains below come from one sample, sequenced in a study of early T cells in non-severe SARS-CoV-2 infection. MiXCR, run by TCRdb on the 5' RACE reads, gives a single entry per CDR3 protein. Found here are about 89,000 distinct CDR3 sequences, over 15% of them singletons; the top ten hold 5% to 5.5%. Sequencing was performed on whole blood, taken at baseline. These receptors all stem from an adult who was a healthcare worker with PCR-confirmed SARS-CoV-2 infection or an uninfected control (not recorded which).

A few counts support this clonotype. CDR3 bases: TGCGCCAGCAGCCTGGCTAGCGGACCCTACAATGAGCAGTTCTTC. Its protein product is CASSLASGPYNEQFF. This sequence joins TRBV4-1 and TRBJ2-1; TRBD2 agrees at 7 bases. Losses at the gene ends were 4 bases for V and 2 bases for J; bases not matched to a gene: 5. Germline V gives CDR1 MGHRA, CDR2 YSYEKL. This CDR3 region has 15 residues.

The chain combines TRBV7-2 with TRBJ2-7; possibly TRBD2 for D (6 bases). CDR3 length equals 15 residues. Germline V gives CDR1 SGHTA, CDR2 FQGNSA. V was shortened by 5 bases and J by 3 bases, with 17 bases between the two germline ends. The CDR3: CASSPSVGSGYEQYF. The DNA of the CDR3 is TGTGCCAGCAGCCCCTCCGTCGGGAGCGGCTACGAGCAGTACTTC.

CDR3 protein: CASTIGAGISGNTIYF. CDR3 DNA sequence: TGTGCCAGCACCATTGGTGCAGGGATCTCTGGAAACACCATATATTTT. The genes are TRBV12-3 or TRBV12-4 and TRBJ1-3; a weak D match, TRBD1 (5 bases). The CDR3 has 16 amino acids. V lost 7 bases, J lost 0 bases, and 16 bases lay in between.

The table lists this clonotype with many counts. V usage is TRBV12-3 or TRBV12-4 and J usage is TRBJ1-1; D perhaps matches TRBD1 (6 bases). Trimming removed 3 bases at V and 9 bases at J, with 20 bases between. The CDR3 sequence is 15 residues long. DNA for the CDR3: TGTGCCAGCAGTTTCTCAGGCGGGGGGCTATTCCAAGCTTTCTTT. Protein product: CASSFSGGGLFQAFF.

This chain uses TRBV2 with TRBJ1-3; no clear D gene. V lost 5 bases to trimming and J lost 0 bases, with 8 bases between them. CDR1 is SNHLY and CDR2 is FYNNEI in the germline V gene. This CDR3 has 14 residues. In DNA form, the CDR3 reads TGTGCCAGCAGTACTAGGGTCTCTGGAAACACCATATATTTT. This translates into CASSTRVSGNTIYF.

This clonotype was detected only a few times. V gene TRBV28 combines with J gene TRBJ1-2; D might be TRBD1 (6 bases). This CDR3 region has 15 residues. Trimming stripped 6 bases from V and 4 bases from J, with 18 bases between. Germline V gene lookup returns CDR1 MDHEN and CDR2 SYDVKM. The DNA of the CDR3 is TGTGCCAGCAGGCCCCTGGAATGGGGGCTCTATGGCTACACCTTC. This translates into CASRPLEWGLYGYTF.

This clonotype was seen a few times. The rearrangement links TRBV18 to TRBJ2-3; 10 bases line up with TRBD2. Germline loops: CDR1 KGHSH, CDR2 LQKENI. The CDR3 totals 17 residues. J gave up 4 bases and V 0 bases, and 7 bases lay outside the gene matches. CDR3 residues: CASSPPVGGLAADTQYF. The CDR3 DNA reads TGTGCCAGCTCACCACCGGTAGGAGGACTAGCGGCAGATACGCAGTATTTT.

The gene calls are TRBV20-1 and TRBJ2-7; D perhaps matches TRBD2 (6 bases). Germline V CDR1 and CDR2: DFQATT, SNEGSKA (reference sequence). The CDR3 sequence is 14 residues long. Trimming shortened V by 0 bases and J by 4 bases, and 13 bases separated the two germline ends. This chain's CDR3 is CSARDPKGRYEQYF. The CDR3 bases are TGCAGTGCTAGAGATCCGAAGGGGAGGTACGAGCAGTACTTC.

The table lists this clonotype with a few counts. The rearrangement links TRBV28 to TRBJ2-1; 7 positions agree with TRBD2. The CDR3 runs to 14 residues. CDR1 is MDHEN and CDR2 is SYDVKM in the germline V gene. V was pared by 2 bases and J by 4 bases, with 2 bases of the junction left unmatched. The CDR3 protein is CASSLLAAYNEQFF. DNA for the CDR3: TGTGCCAGCAGTTTACTAGCGGCGTACAATGAGCAGTTCTTC.

This chain uses TRBV9 with TRBJ2-1, with a possible D match to TRBD2 (5 bases). The CDR3 consists of 17 residues. V lost 4 bases and J lost 1, with 18 bases in between. Germline CDR1 reads SGDLS; CDR2 reads YYNGEE. The DNA for the CDR3 is TGTGCCAGCAGCAACCTAAAAAGCGGTTATTCCTACAATGAGCAGTTCTTC. Translated: CASSNLKSGYSYNEQFF.

The chain links TRBV28 to TRBJ2-1; 10 bases agree with TRBD1. This CDR3 has 15 residues. Germline V gene data show CDR1 as MDHEN and CDR2 as SYDVKM. The V and J ends lost 5 bases and 7 bases, in that order; junction bases with no gene match: 8. This CDR3 is CASSAGTGAKNEQFF. As DNA, the CDR3 is TGTGCCAGCAGTGCCGGGACAGGGGCCAAAAATGAGCAGTTCTTC.

This sequence joins TRBV6-1 and TRBJ2-1; D might be TRBD1 (6 bases). Germline CDR1 MNHNS, CDR2 SASEGT. The V end was cut by 4 bases, the J end by 3 bases, with 7 bases between. CDR3 size: 13 residues. CDR3 coding DNA: TGTGCCAGCAGTGTGACAGGCTACAATGAGCAGTTCTTC. Translated: CASSVTGYNEQFF.

Ten or more counts support this clonotype. This chain joins TRBV27 and TRBJ2-2; maybe TRBD2 (5 bases). Germline V CDR1 and CDR2: MNHEY, SMNVEV (reference sequence). The CDR3 consists of 13 residues. The ends were cut back, 3 bases at V and 9 bases at J, with 11 bases in the middle. The CDR3 nucleotides read TGTGCCAGCAGTTTTAACGGGGAAAGGGAGCTGTTTTTT. Translation gives CASSFNGERELFF.

This chain joins TRBV20-1 and TRBJ2-1; 16 bases fit TRBD2. CDR1 and CDR2 (germline): DFQATT, SNEGSKA (reference sequence). Germline trimming cut 4 bases from V and 15 bases from J; bases unmatched to any gene: 12. The CDR3 runs 15 residues. CDR3 amino acids: CSATAGTSGRARRFF. Here the CDR3 DNA reads TGCAGTGCTACCGCCGGGACTAGCGGGAGGGCCAGGCGGTTCTTC.

This clonotype has only a few counts. The rearrangement uses TRBV14 and TRBJ1-4; maybe TRBD1 (5 bases). Per germline, CDR1 SGHDN and CDR2 FVKESK. This CDR3 has 12 amino acids. V lost 5 bases and J 6 bases, leaving 7 bases between the germline ends. The CDR3, as DNA: TGTGCCAGCAGCAAACAGGATGAAAAACTGTTTTTT. It codes for CASSKQDEKLFF. The full variable domain, its missing parts supplied by reference TRBV14 and TRBJ1-4, is EAGVTQFPSHSVIEKGQTVTLRCDPISGHDNLYWYRRVMGKEIKFLLHFVKESKQDESGMPNNRFLAERTGGTYSTLKVQPAELEDSGVYFCASSKQDEKLFFGSGTQLSVL.